A selection of T cell receptor beta chains follows, all from one sample in a study of T cell repertoires in cytomegalovirus infection. TCRdb reprocessed the reads with MiXCR, giving one entry per CDR3 protein. The sample lists under 200,000 distinct CDR3 sequences, 20% to 25% occurring once. These TCRs' antigens remain unknown. Sequences were derived from CD8+ T cells from cultured PBMCs, sampled from culture after CMV antigen stimulation. These receptors all come from a human donor in good health (CMV status not recorded). Some clones in this sample may be carry-over from other donors' samples. The CDR3 runs from the conserved cysteine through the conserved F or W. Each record gives: J gene, V gene, CDR3 protein.

J: TRBJ2-7; V: TRBV4-1; CDR3: CASSQDRGGGSSYEQYF
J: TRBJ2-1; V: TRBV25-1; CDR3: CASSELGVHEQFF
J: TRBJ2-7; V: TRBV7-3; CDR3: CASSPGTTEQYF
J: TRBJ2-7; V: TRBV18; CDR3: CASSETATYEQYF
J: TRBJ1-6; V: TRBV6-2/TRBV6-3; CDR3: CASSYSRDSSYNSPLHF
J: TRBJ1-1; V: TRBV7-9; CDR3: CASSPGGHGLNTEAFF
J: TRBJ2-5; V: TRBV7-3; CDR3: CASSPNSGGLQETQYF
J: TRBJ2-6; V: TRBV12-3/TRBV12-4; CDR3: CASSVNLGFSVLTF
J: TRBJ1-2; V: TRBV20-1; CDR3: CSAYLGDTLSGYTF
J: TRBJ2-7; V: TRBV6-5; CDR3: CASSYGTAHFYEQYF
J: TRBJ2-3; V: TRBV7-8; CDR3: CASSPRQGLSDTQYF
J: TRBJ1-2; V: TRBV20-1; CDR3: CSAAPPGQGIPNYGYTF
J: TRBJ2-1; V: TRBV12-3/TRBV12-4; CDR3: CASTSGTGNNEQFF
J: TRBJ1-1; V: TRBV30; CDR3: CAWIPGSGVDEAFF
J: TRBJ1-5; V: TRBV7-2; CDR3: CASSADRKRNQPQHF
J: TRBJ1-2; V: TRBV12-3/TRBV12-4; CDR3: CASSLVKVGYGYTF
J: TRBJ2-1; V: TRBV4-1; CDR3: CASSRGLAVYNEQFF